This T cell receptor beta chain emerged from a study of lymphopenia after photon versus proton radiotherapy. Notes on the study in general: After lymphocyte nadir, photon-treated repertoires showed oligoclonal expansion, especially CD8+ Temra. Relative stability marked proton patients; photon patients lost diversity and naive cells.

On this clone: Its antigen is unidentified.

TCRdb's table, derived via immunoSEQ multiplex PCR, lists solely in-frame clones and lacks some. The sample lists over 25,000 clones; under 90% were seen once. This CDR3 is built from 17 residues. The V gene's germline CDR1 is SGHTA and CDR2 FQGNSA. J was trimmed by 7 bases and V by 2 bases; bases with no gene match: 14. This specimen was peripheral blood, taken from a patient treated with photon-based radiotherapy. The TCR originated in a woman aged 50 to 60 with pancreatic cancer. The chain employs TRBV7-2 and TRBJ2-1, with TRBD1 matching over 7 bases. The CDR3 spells CASSLTIAPGGGNEQFF. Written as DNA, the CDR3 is TGTGCCAGCAGCTTAACGATTGCTCCAGGGGGTGGTAATGAGCAGTTCTTC.